The 22 T cell receptor beta chains reported below all come from one sample, sequenced in a study of shared clonotypes between healthy human individuals (dated by TCRdb to the early 2020s). Library creation used the immunoSEQ multiplex PCR assay. TCRdb holds this immuneACCESS table with in-frame rearrangements only. Some clones are missing; in checked studies, unresolved V genes explain under half, and the rest has no known cause. A total of approximately 980,000 clones appear in this sample, less than 85% of them only once. The top ten clones comprise approximately 1.5% of the sample. The specimen sequenced was memory CD4+ T cells sorted from blood. The cell subset or site label for this specimen denotes: CD45RA-negative fraction. These receptors came from a man between 18 and 35 years old in good health.

The rearrangement joins TRBV6-1 to TRBJ2-7; TRBD1 agrees at 8 bases. The length of the CDR3 is 14 residues. Trimming at V came to 8 bases and at J to 0 bases, leaving 6 bases not matched to a gene. The germline gives CDR1 MNHNS, CDR2 SASEGT. DNA of the CDR3: TGTGCCAGCTCACGGACAGGGACCTCCTACGAGCAGTACTTC. Translated: CASSRTGTSYEQYF.

DNA for the CDR3: TGTGCCAGCAGCTTGTCGGCAGGGGTCGGCTACACCTTC. As protein: CASSLSAGVGYTF. The chain couples TRBV5-5 to TRBJ1-2, with D maybe TRBD1 (6 bases). This CDR3 comprises 13 residues. Trimming cost V 1 base and J 8 bases, with 12 bases left between them. Germline CDR1 is SGHKS and CDR2 is YYEKEE (reference sequence).

This chain joins TRBV5-6 and TRBJ2-2; the D gene is possibly TRBD2 (5 bases). The germline V gene encodes CDR1 SGHDT and CDR2 YYEEEE. The germline V and J ends were trimmed by 2 bases and 6 bases, with 8 bases remaining between them. CDR3 length: 13 residues. The CDR3 region is CASSFASPGELFF. CDR3 nucleotides: TGTGCCAGCAGCTTCGCTAGCCCCGGGGAGCTGTTTTTT. Complete variable domain (other parts from reference TRBV5-6 and TRBJ2-2): DAGVTQSPTHLIKTRGQQVTLRCSPKSGHDTVSWYQQALGQGPQFIFQYYEEEERQRGNFPDRFSGHQFPNYSSELNVNALLLGDSALYLCASSFASPGELFFGEGSRLTVL.

The chain is built from TRBV5-4 and TRBJ1-6; 10 bases fit TRBD1. The V segment lost 4 bases and the J segment 7 bases; nucleotides outside the gene matches: 5. The CDR3 totals 15 residues. Germline CDR1 and CDR2: SGHNT and YYREEE (reference sequence). The CDR3 DNA is TGTGCCAGCAGCCCAAAGGACAGGGGGAATTCACCCCTCCACTTT. This codes for CASSPKDRGNSPLHF.

The chain uses TRBV19 and TRBJ1-5; D is possibly TRBD1 (5 bases). The CDR3 has 14 residues. Germline V gene lookup returns CDR1 LNHDA and CDR2 SQIVND (reference sequence). Trimming left V 4 bases short and J 0 bases short, with 7 bases between. Written as DNA, the CDR3 is TGTGCCAGTAGTAAGGGGTATAGCAATCAGCCCCAGCATTTT. Its translation is CASSKGYSNQPQHF. Full variable domain (outside the CDR3, taken from reference TRBV19 and TRBJ1-5): DGGITQSPKYLFRKEGQNVTLSCEQNLNHDAMYWYRQDPGQGLRLIYYSQIVNDFQKGDIAEGYSVSREKKESFPLTVTSAQKNPTAFYLCASSKGYSNQPQHFGDGTRLSIL.

The chain has TRBV7-9 and TRBJ1-4; 9 bases match TRBD1. The CDR3 totals 14 residues. V trimming: 4 bases; J trimming: 7 bases; junction bases outside the gene matches: 4. Germline assignment: CDR1 SEHNR and CDR2 FQNEAQ (reference sequence). The CDR3 DNA reads TGTGCCAGCAGCTCAACAGGGGGCCGTGAAAAACTGTTTTTT. It yields the protein CASSSTGGREKLFF.

This clone was counted only a few times. This chain links TRBV5-1 with TRBJ2-7; D is unresolved. V lost 2 bases and J 5 bases, leaving 14 bases between the germline ends. The CDR3 is made up of 14 amino acids. CDR1 SGHRS and CDR2 YFSETQ come from the germline V gene. CDR3 amino acids: CASSLAGSAHEQYF. CDR3 in DNA: TGCGCCAGCAGCTTAGCCGGGTCGGCGCACGAGCAGTACTTC.

This clone was found a few times. The V call is TRBV4-1, the J call TRBJ1-1, with 8 bases identical to TRBD1. This CDR3 contains 15 residues. V lost 3 bases to trimming and J lost 10 bases; unmatched junction nucleotides: 13. Germline CDR1 and CDR2: MGHRA and YSYEKL. CDR3 DNA sequence: TGCGCCAGCAGCCATCCGACAGGGGCCCAACTGGGAGCTTTCTTT. Its protein product is CASSHPTGAQLGAFF.

This chain's CDR3 is CATQAGGGTDTQYF. The CDR3 DNA follows: TGTGCCACGCAAGCGGGAGGGGGCACAGATACGCAGTATTTT. V and J are TRBV10-3 and TRBJ2-3, with 10 bases lining up with TRBD2. Germline loops: CDR1 ENHRY, CDR2 SYGVKD. V gave up 10 bases and J gave up 1 base; unmatched junction bases: 5. The CDR3 totals 14 residues.

The chain is built from TRBV7-6 and TRBJ2-7, with 9 nucleotides matching TRBD1. The J segment lost 1 base and the V segment lost 4 bases, leaving 5 bases of the junction unmatched. The length of the CDR3 is 15 residues. CDR1 is SGHVS and CDR2 is FNYEAQ in the germline V gene. The CDR3 reads CASSSTGGASYEQYF. As DNA, the CDR3 is TGTGCCAGCAGCTCTACAGGGGGCGCATCCTACGAGCAGTACTTC.

V usage is TRBV2 and J usage is TRBJ1-6, with TRBD1 identical over 7 bases. This CDR3 is built from 15 residues. Germline loops: CDR1 SNHLY, CDR2 FYNNEI. The ends lost 2 bases at V and 6 bases at J; junction bases unmatched: 4. The CDR3 loop reads CASSEKGQLNSPLHF. The CDR3 region has the DNA TGTGCCAGCAGTGAAAAGGGACAGCTTAATTCACCCCTCCACTTT. The whole variable domain, remainder taken from reference TRBV2 and TRBJ1-6, is EPEVTQTPSHQVTQMGQEVILRCVPISNHLYFYWYRQILGQKVEFLVSFYNNEISEKSEIFDDQFSVERPDGSNFTLKIRSTKLEDSAMYFCASSEKGQLNSPLHFGNGTRLTVT.

This clone was found once. Germline is not matched at one junction end, which may reflect a read error. The J gene is TRBJ2-4, the V gene TRBV2; TRBD1 aligns across 9 bases. CDR1 and CDR2 (germline): SNHLY, FYNNEI. The CDR3 has 12 amino acids. CDR3 in amino acids: CASGDRGNIQYF. DNA for the CDR3: TGTGCCAGCGGTGACAGGGGGAACATTCAGTACTTC.

As to this clone: Other DNA sequences from this sample encode an identical CDR3 as well. V gene TRBV7-2 combines with J gene TRBJ2-2; D is ambiguous. CDR1 and CDR2 (germline): SGHTA, FQGNSA. CDR3 length: 13 amino acids. V lost 1 base and J lost 5, with 5 bases in between. The CDR3: CASSLVRTGELFF. The CDR3 coding sequence is TGTGCCAGCAGCTTAGTTAGGACCGGGGAGCTGTTTTTT.

This rearrangement joins TRBV6-6 to TRBJ2-2, with 7 bases that match TRBD1. The CDR3 sequence is 16 residues long. After removal of 2 bases from V and 0 bases from J, the junction contained 3 bases not matched to a gene. Germline loops: CDR1 MNHNY, CDR2 SVGAGI (reference sequence). DNA for the CDR3: TGTGCCAGCAGTTACGTCGGGACAGCGAACACCGGGGAGCTGTTTTTT. It is translated as CASSYVGTANTGELFF.

This chain connects TRBV6-1 to TRBJ2-7; 13 bases line up with TRBD2. The CDR3 runs 18 residues. The germline CDR1 and CDR2 sequences are MNHNS and SASEGT. With 4 bases clipped from V and 1 base from J, the junction kept 10 bases outside the gene matches. In nucleotides, the CDR3 is TGTGCCAGCAGTGGAGGACTAGCGGGAGAGGGTAGGTCCTACGAGCAGTACTTC. It specifies CASSGGLAGEGRSYEQYF.

The chain links TRBV14 to TRBJ2-3, with 12 positions matching TRBD2. The V gene end was trimmed by 4 bases and the J gene end by 8 bases; junction bases not matched to a gene: 16. The V gene's germline CDR1 is SGHDN and CDR2 FVKESK. CDR3 length equals 18 residues. The CDR3 here is CASSRPWTSGTRHGTQYF. The CDR3 DNA reads TGTGCCAGCAGCCGACCGTGGACTAGCGGGACGAGGCACGGTACGCAGTATTTT.

The chain links TRBV5-1 to TRBJ1-3; the D gene is possibly TRBD1 (6 bases). V lost 3 bases and J 1 base, leaving 14 bases between the germline ends. The germline gives CDR1 SGHRS, CDR2 YFSETQ. The length of the CDR3 is 16 residues. The chain's CDR3 is CASSYAGAKSGNTIYF. CDR3 coding DNA: TGCGCCAGCAGCTATGCAGGGGCTAAATCTGGAAACACCATATATTTT.

For this clone: Other DNA sequences within the sample encode an identical CDR3. The chain combines TRBV10-3 with TRBJ2-3; no reliable D call. The length of the CDR3 is 12 residues. V shed 0 bases and J shed 3 bases, with 1 base lying between them. Germline V gene data show CDR1 as ENHRY and CDR2 as SYGVKD. The CDR3 sequence: CAISESTDTQYF. DNA for the CDR3: TGTGCCATCAGTGAGTCAACAGATACGCAGTATTTT.

V gene TRBV11-1 combines with J gene TRBJ1-3; D gene uncertain. Per the germline V gene, CDR1 is SGHAT and CDR2 is FQDESV (reference sequence). The CDR3 runs 14 residues. V lost 3 bases and J lost 4, with 10 bases in between. The CDR3 loop is CASSFAAPGNTIYF. As DNA, the CDR3 is TGTGCCAGCAGCTTCGCGGCCCCGGGAAACACCATATATTTT. The full variable domain, rest sourced from reference TRBV11-1 and TRBJ1-3, is EAEVAQSPRYKITEKSQAVAFWCDPISGHATLYWYRQILGQGPELLVQFQDESVVDDSQLPKDRFSAERLKGVDSTLKIQPAELGDSAMYLCASSFAAPGNTIYFGEGSWLTVV.

Only one count was recorded for this clone. The chain has TRBV29-1 and TRBJ2-3, with TRBD2 identical over 7 bases. Germline CDR1 SQVTM, CDR2 ANQGSEA. CDR3 size: 15 residues. Trimming cost V 4 bases and J 1 base; bases outside gene matches: 8. CDR3 nucleotides: TGCAGCGTTGTGGGAGGAAGCGGGGGCACAGATACGCAGTATTTT. Its protein product is CSVVGGSGGTDTQYF.

This clone was picked up a small number of times. J is TRBJ1-2 and V is TRBV30, with D unclear. CDR3 length equals 11 residues. V lost 2 bases and J 13 bases, leaving 14 bases between the germline ends. Germline assignment: CDR1 GTSNPN and CDR2 SVGIG (reference sequence). The CDR3 sequence is CAWSLNTVSTF. The CDR3 bases are TGTGCCTGGAGTTTGAACACAGTCAGCACCTTC.

As regards this clone: The sample contains more than one DNA sequence encoding this CDR3. This sequence joins TRBV9 and TRBJ2-7; 8 positions match TRBD2. V lost 3 bases, J lost 6 bases, and 2 bases stayed unmatched. In germline, CDR1 is SGDLS, CDR2 YYNGEE. This CDR3 region has 12 residues. CDR3 residues: CASSAREGEQYF. CDR3 DNA sequence: TGTGCCAGCAGCGCTCGGGAGGGCGAGCAGTACTTC.